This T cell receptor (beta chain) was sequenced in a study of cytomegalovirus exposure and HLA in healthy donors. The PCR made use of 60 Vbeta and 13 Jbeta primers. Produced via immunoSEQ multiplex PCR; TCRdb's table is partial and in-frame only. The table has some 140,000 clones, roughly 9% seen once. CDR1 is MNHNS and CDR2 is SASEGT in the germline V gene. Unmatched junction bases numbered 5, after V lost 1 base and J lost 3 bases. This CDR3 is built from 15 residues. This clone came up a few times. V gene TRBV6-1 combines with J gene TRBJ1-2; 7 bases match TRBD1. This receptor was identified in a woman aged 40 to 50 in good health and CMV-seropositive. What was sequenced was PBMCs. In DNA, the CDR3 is TGTGCCAGCAGTGAAGGAGGGGGCGCTGACTATGGCTACACCTTC. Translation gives CASSEGGGADYGYTF.